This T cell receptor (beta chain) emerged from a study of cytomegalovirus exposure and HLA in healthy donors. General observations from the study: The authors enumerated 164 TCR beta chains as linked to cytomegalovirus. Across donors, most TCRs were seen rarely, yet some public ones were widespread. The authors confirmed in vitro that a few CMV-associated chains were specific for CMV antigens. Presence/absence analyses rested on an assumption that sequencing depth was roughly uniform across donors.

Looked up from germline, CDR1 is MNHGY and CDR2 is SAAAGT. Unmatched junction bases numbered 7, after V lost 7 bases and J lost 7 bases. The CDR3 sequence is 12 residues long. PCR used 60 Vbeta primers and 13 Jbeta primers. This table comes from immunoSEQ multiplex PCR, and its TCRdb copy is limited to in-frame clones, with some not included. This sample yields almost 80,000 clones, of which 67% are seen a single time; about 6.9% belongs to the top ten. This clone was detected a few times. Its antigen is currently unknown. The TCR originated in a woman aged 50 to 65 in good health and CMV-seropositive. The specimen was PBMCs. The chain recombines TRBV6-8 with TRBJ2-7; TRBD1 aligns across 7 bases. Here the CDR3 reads CASTSTGREQYV. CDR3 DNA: TGTGCCAGCACATCGACAGGGCGTGAGCAGTACGTC.